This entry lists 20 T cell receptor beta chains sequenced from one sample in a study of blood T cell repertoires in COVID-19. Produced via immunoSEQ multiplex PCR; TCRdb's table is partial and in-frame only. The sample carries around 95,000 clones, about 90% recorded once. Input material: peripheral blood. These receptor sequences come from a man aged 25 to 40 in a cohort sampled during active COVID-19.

This chain's CDR3 is CASSLDARGTSYTEAFF. The DNA of the CDR3 is TGCGCCAGCAGCTTGGATGCCAGGGGAACTTCCTACACTGAAGCTTTCTTT. This chain links TRBV5-1 with TRBJ1-1; TRBD1 might be the D (6 bases). CDR1 is SGHRS and CDR2 is YFSETQ in the germline V gene. The germline V and J ends were trimmed by 0 bases and 3 bases, with 18 bases remaining between them. This CDR3 is built from 17 residues.

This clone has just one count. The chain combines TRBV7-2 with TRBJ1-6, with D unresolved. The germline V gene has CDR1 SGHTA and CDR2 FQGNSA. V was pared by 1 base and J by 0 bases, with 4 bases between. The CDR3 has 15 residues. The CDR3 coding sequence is TGTGCCAGCAGCTTAGACAGCTCCTATAATTCACCCCTCCACTTT. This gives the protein CASSLDSSYNSPLHF.

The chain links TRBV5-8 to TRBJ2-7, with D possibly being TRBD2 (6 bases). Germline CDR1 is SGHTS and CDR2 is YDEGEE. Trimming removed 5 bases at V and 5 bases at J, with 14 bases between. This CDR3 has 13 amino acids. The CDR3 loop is CASRDPSVHEQYF. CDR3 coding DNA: TGTGCCAGCAGGGACCCTAGCGTCCACGAGCAGTACTTC.

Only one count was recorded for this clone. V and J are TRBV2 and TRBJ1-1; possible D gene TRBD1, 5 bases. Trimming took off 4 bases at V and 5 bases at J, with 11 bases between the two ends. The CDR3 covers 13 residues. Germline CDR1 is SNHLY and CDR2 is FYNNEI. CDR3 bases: TGTGCCAGCAGTGCGCAGGGATCAACTGAAGCTTTCTTT. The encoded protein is CASSAQGSTEAFF.

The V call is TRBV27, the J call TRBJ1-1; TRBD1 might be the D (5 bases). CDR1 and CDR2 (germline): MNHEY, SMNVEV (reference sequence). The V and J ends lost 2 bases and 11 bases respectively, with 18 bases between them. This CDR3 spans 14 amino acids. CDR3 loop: CASSLTRSAGGAFF. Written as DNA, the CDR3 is TGTGCCAGCAGTTTAACGCGTAGTGCCGGGGGGGCTTTCTTT.

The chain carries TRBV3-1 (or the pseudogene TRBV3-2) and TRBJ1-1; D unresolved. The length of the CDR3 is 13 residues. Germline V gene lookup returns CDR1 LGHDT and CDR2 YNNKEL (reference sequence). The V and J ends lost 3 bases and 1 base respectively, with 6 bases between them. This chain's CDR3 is CASSQGTNTEAFF. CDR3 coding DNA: TGTGCCAGCAGCCAGGGCACGAACACTGAAGCTTTCTTT.

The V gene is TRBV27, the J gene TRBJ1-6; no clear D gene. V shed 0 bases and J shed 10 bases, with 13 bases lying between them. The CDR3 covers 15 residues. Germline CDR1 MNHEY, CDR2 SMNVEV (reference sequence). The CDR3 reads CASSLSRTIVSPLHF. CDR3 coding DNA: TGTGCCAGCAGTTTATCCCGGACTATCGTCTCACCCCTCCACTTT.

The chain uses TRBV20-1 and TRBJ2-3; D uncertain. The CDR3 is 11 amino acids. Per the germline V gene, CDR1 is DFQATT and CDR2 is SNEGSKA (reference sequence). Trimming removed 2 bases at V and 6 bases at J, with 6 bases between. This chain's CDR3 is CSARIADTQYF. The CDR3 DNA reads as TGCAGTGCTAGAATAGCCGATACGCAGTATTTT.

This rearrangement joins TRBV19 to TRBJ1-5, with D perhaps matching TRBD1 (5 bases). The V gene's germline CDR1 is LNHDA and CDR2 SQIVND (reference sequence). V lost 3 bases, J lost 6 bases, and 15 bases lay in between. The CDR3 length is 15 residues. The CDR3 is CASSIQKGFGQPQHF. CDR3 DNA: TGTGCCAGTAGTATTCAGAAGGGGTTCGGTCAGCCCCAGCATTTT.

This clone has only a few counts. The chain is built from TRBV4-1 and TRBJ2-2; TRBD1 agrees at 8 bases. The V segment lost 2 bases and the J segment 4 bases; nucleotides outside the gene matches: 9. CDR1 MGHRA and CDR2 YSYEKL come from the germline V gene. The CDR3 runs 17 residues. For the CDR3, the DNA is TGCGCCAGCAGCCAACTGCAGGGGGCTAGTTTCACCGGGGAGCTGTTTTTT. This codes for CASSQLQGASFTGELFF.

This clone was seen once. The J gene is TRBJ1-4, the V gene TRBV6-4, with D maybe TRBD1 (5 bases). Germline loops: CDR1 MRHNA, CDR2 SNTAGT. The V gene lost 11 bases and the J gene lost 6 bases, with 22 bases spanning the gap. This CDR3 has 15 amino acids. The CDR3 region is CAARVGTLSDEKLFF. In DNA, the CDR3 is TGTGCCGCCAGGGTAGGGACTCTCTCGGATGAAAAACTGTTTTTT.

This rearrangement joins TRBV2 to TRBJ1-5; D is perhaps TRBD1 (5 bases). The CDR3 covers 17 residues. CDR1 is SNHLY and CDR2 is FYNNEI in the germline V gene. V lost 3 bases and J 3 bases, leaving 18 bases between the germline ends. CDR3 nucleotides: TGTGCCAGCAGTGATGGGGTGACAGTGAGTTCCAATCAGCCCCAGCATTTT. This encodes CASSDGVTVSSNQPQHF.

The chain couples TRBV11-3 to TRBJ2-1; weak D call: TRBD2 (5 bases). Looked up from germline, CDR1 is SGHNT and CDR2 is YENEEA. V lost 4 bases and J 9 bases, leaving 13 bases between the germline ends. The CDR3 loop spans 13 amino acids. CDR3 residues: CASSSRRGVEQFF. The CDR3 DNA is TGTGCCAGCAGCTCAAGACGGGGAGTTGAGCAGTTCTTC.

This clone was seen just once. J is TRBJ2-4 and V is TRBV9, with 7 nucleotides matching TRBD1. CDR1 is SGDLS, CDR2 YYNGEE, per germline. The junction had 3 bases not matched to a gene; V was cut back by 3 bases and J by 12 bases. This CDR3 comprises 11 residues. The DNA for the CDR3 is TGTGCCAGCAGCGGTGGACAGGATCAGTACTTC. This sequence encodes CASSGGQDQYF. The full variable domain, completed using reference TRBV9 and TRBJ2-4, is DSGVTQTPKHLITATGQRVTLRCSPRSGDLSVYWYQQSLDQGLQFLIQYYNGEERAKGNILERFSAQQFPDLHSELNLSSLELGDSALYFCASSGGQDQYFGAGTRLSVL.

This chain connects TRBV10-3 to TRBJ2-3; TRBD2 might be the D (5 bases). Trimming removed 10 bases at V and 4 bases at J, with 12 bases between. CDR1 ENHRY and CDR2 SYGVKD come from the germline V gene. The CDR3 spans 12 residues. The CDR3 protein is CATPQAADTQYF. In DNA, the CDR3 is TGTGCCACCCCCCAAGCGGCAGATACGCAGTATTTT.

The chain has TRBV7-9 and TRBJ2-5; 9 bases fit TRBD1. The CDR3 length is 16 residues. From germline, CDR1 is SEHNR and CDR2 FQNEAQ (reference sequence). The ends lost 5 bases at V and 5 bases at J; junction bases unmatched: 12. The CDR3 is CASSLPFGTGKETQYF. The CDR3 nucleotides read TGTGCCAGCAGCCTGCCCTTCGGGACAGGGAAGGAGACCCAGTACTTC. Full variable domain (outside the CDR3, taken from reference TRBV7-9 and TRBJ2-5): DTGVSQNPRHKITKRGQNVTFRCDPISEHNRLYWYRQTLGQGPEFLTYFQNEAQLEKSRLLSDRFSAERPKGSFSTLEIQRTEQGDSAMYLCASSLPFGTGKETQYFGPGTRLLVL.

CDR3: CASSPERVNTEAFF. The CDR3 coding sequence is TGTGCCAGTAGCCCGGAGAGGGTGAACACTGAAGCTTTCTTT. The rearrangement uses TRBV19 and TRBJ1-1; no definite D call. Trimming left V 6 bases short and J 0 bases short, with 11 bases between. The germline gives CDR1 LNHDA, CDR2 SQIVND (reference sequence). The CDR3 contains 14 residues.

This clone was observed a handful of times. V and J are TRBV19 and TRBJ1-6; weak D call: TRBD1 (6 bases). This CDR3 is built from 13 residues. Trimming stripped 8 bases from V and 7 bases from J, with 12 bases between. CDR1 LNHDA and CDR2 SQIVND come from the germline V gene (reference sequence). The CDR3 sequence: CASQDRQNSPLHF. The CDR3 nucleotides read TGTGCCAGTCAGGACAGACAGAATTCACCCCTCCACTTT.

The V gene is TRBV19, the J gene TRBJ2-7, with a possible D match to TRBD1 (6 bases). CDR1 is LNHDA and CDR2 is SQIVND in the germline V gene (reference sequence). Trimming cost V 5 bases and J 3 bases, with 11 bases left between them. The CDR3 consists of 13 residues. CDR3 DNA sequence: TGTGCCAGTAGTTCAGGGGCGGTCTACGAGCAGTACTTC. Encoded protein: CASSSGAVYEQYF.

Written as DNA, the CDR3 is TGTGCCAGTAGTATTTTGGGGCGCGGGGACACTGAAGCTTTCTTT. Amino acid sequence: CASSILGRGDTEAFF. The chain joins TRBV19 to TRBJ1-1; D is possibly TRBD1 (5 bases). The CDR3 runs to 15 residues. From germline, CDR1 is LNHDA and CDR2 SQIVND (reference sequence). V gave up 3 bases and J gave up 3 bases, with 14 bases separating them.